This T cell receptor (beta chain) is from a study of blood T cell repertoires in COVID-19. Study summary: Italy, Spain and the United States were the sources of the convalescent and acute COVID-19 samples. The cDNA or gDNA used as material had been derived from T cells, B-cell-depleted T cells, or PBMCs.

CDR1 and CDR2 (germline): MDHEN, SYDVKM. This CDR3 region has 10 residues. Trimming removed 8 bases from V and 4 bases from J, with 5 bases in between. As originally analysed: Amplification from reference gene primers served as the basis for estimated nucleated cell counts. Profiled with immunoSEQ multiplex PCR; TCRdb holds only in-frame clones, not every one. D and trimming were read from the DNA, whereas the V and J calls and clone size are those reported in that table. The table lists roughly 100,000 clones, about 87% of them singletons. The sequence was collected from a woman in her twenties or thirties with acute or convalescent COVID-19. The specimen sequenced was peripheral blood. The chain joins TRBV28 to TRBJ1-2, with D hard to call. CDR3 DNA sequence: TGTGCCAGCGGCCTCTATGGCTACACCTTC. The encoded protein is CASGLYGYTF.